This passage covers 8 T cell receptor beta chains from one sample sequenced in a study of blood T cells in healthy people across ages. A J-beta primer mix and a sample-barcoded 5' primer were used in a second PCR of about 7 to 12 cycles. TCRdb ran MiXCR on the 5' RACE reads and lists one entry per CDR3 protein. The profile covers some 1,800,000 distinct CDR3 sequences, with more than 35% appearing a single time and 23% taken by the ten largest. Source material: blood. Receptor source: a human donor in good health.

The V call is TRBV12-3 or TRBV12-4, the J call TRBJ1-1; possibly TRBD1 for D (6 bases). This CDR3 is built from 13 residues. The V gene lost 11 bases and the J gene lost 5 bases, with 18 bases spanning the gap. The CDR3, as DNA: TGTGCCGGCACCGCAGGGAGGGGGACTGAAGCTTTCTTT. Protein product: CAGTAGRGTEAFF.

The gene calls are TRBV7-6 and TRBJ1-5, with a possible D match to TRBD1 (5 bases). Per germline, CDR1 SGHVS and CDR2 FNYEAQ. The ends were cut back, 5 bases at V and 6 bases at J, with 11 bases in the middle. CDR3 length: 13 amino acids. Written as DNA, the CDR3 is TGTGCCAGCAGCCCGACGGGGGTTCAGCCCCAGCATTTT. This codes for CASSPTGVQPQHF.

In this sample, this clonotype turned up a few times. This chain connects TRBV29-1 to TRBJ2-5, with D perhaps TRBD1 or TRBD2 (5 bases each). Trimming left V 4 bases short and J 11 bases short, with 20 bases between. The CDR3 spans 13 residues. Germline CDR1 and CDR2: SQVTM and ANQGSEA. CDR3 bases: TGCAGCGTTGGCGGGTTCGAGGGGCAGGAGCAGTACTTC. Amino acid sequence: CSVGGFEGQEQYF.

This clonotype was found a few times. V is TRBV3-1 and J is TRBJ2-4, with D possibly being TRBD2 (6 bases). Trimming left V 5 bases short and J 1 base short, with 24 bases between. The CDR3 is made up of 19 amino acids. Germline assignment: CDR1 LGHDT and CDR2 YNNKEL (reference sequence). The CDR3 DNA reads TGTGCCAGCAGCTTAACGTCTAGCACTAGCCTCTTGGCCAAAAACATTCAGTACTTC. This gives the protein CASSLTSSTSLLAKNIQYF.

This clonotype has just a few counts. The CDR3 is CASSLASGRGGEKLFF. CDR3 DNA sequence: TGTGCCAGCAGCTTAGCGTCCGGGAGGGGAGGGGAAAAACTGTTTTTT. The chain combines TRBV7-2 with TRBJ1-4; TRBD1 might be the D (5 bases). With 0 bases removed from V and 8 bases from J, the gap between germline ends came to 16 bases. The CDR3 extends over 16 amino acids. Germline assignment: CDR1 SGHTA and CDR2 FQGNSA.

This rearrangement joins TRBV7-2 to TRBJ1-6; D perhaps matches TRBD1 (5 bases). The length of the CDR3 is 16 residues. Germline lookup yields CDR1 SGHTA and CDR2 FQGNSA. V lost 1 base, J lost 9 bases, and 16 bases lay in between. CDR3 nucleotides: TGTGCCAGCAGCTTAGGGGGTCAGGGATTCACTTCACCCCTCCACTTT. Translated, it gives CASSLGGQGFTSPLHF.

The table lists this clonotype with a few counts. The chain carries TRBV12-3 or TRBV12-4 and TRBJ1-4, with D tentatively TRBD1 (5 bases). This CDR3 contains 14 residues. V gave up 9 bases and J gave up 5 bases, with 16 bases separating them. CDR3 in amino acids: CASSPDRQNEKLFF. The CDR3, as DNA: TGTGCCAGTAGCCCCGACCGACAGAATGAAAAACTGTTTTTT.

DNA for the CDR3: TGTGCCAGCAGCTTAGGGGTCGACAACAGGGAGCAGTACTTC. Residues: CASSLGVDNREQYF. The chain links TRBV7-9 to TRBJ2-7, with D possibly TRBD1 on 5 matching bases. Between the trimmed V and J ends, which lost 1 base and 7 bases, there was a span of 14 bases. The CDR3 is 14 residues long. Per the germline V gene, CDR1 is SEHNR and CDR2 is FQNEAQ (reference sequence).